Presented here are 21 T cell receptor beta chains from one specimen sequenced in a study of glioma-infiltrating T cells after dendritic cell vaccination (dated by TCRdb to about 2016). The library came from the immunoSEQ multiplex PCR assay. The clones in this table, taken by TCRdb from immuneACCESS, are in-frame only. Not every clone is retained; where verified, under half of the shortfall comes from an unresolved V gene, and the cause of the rest is unknown. For this sample the table gives fewer than 110,000 clones, of which roughly 79% were detected only once. The top ten hold 9.5% to 15% of the sample. Sample: blood, taken before dendritic cell vaccination. These receptors were taken from a human donor with glioblastoma.

This chain uses TRBV6-5 with TRBJ2-7; 8 bases line up with TRBD1. There are 13 residues in the CDR3. V shed 4 bases, J shed 2 bases, and the junction held 1 base outside the gene matches. Germline V gene lookup returns CDR1 MNHEY and CDR2 SVGAGI. The CDR3 DNA reads TGTGCCAGCAGTTCAGGGGGCCCCTACGAGCAGTACTTC. Protein sequence: CASSSGGPYEQYF.

This sequence joins TRBV4-3 and TRBJ2-5; tentative D call: TRBD1 (7 bases). Between the trimmed V and J ends, which lost 0 bases and 2 bases, there was a span of 10 bases. The CDR3 runs to 15 residues. The germline gives CDR1 LGHNA, CDR2 YSLEER. The CDR3 DNA reads TGCGCCAGCAGCCAAGAGGCGGGACAGCAAGAGACCCAGTACTTC. Translation: CASSQEAGQQETQYF.

The chain has TRBV30 and TRBJ2-3; 7 nucleotides line up with TRBD2. V trimming: 4 bases; J trimming: 5 bases; junction bases outside the gene matches: 6. Germline lookup yields CDR1 GTSNPN and CDR2 SVGIG (reference sequence). The CDR3 sequence is 13 residues long. The CDR3 DNA follows: TGTGCCTGGAATGCGGGGGAGGGAGATACGCAGTATTTT. Its translation is CAWNAGEGDTQYF.

V and J are TRBV18 and TRBJ1-2, with D maybe TRBD1 (6 bases). Germline values: CDR1 KGHSH, CDR2 LQKENI. The V gene lost 2 bases and the J gene lost 4 bases, with 8 bases spanning the gap. The CDR3 consists of 13 residues. The CDR3 sequence is CASSPGGSYGYTF. CDR3 nucleotide sequence: TGTGCCAGCTCACCAGGGGGCAGCTATGGCTACACCTTC. The whole variable domain, filled in from reference TRBV18 and TRBJ1-2, reads NAGVMQNPRHLVRRRGQEARLRCSPMKGHSHVYWYRQLPEEGLKFMVYLQKENIIDESGMPKERFSAEFPKEGPSILRIQQVVRGDSAAYFCASSPGGSYGYTFGSGTRLTVV.

The chain uses TRBV4-3 and TRBJ1-2; D perhaps matches TRBD1 (6 bases). Germline assignment: CDR1 LGHNA and CDR2 YSLEER. The CDR3 covers 13 residues. Between the trimmed V and J ends, which lost 2 bases and 9 bases, there was a span of 13 bases. CDR3 sequence reads: CASSQRTGISYTF. The CDR3 coding sequence is TGCGCCAGCAGCCAACGAACAGGGATAAGCTACACCTTC.

The rearrangement uses TRBV10-1 and TRBJ2-7; 10 nucleotides line up with TRBD1. Germline values: CDR1 WNHNN, CDR2 SYGVQD (reference sequence). The junction had 17 bases not matched to a gene; V was cut back by 2 bases and J by 7 bases. This CDR3 region has 18 residues. The DNA for the CDR3 is TGCGCCAGCAGTGAGGACAGGGGGCTGACCTATACTACGATAGAGCAGTACTTC. It is translated as CASSEDRGLTYTTIEQYF.

The chain links TRBV5-6 to TRBJ2-2; 12 bases agree with TRBD2. The V gene end was trimmed by 4 bases and the J gene end by 2 bases; junction bases not matched to a gene: 6. This CDR3 spans 17 amino acids. From germline, CDR1 is SGHDT and CDR2 YYEEEE. CDR3 DNA: TGTGCCAGCAGCCCACTAGCGGGGGGCCCTAACACCGGGGAGCTGTTTTTT. Protein sequence: CASSPLAGGPNTGELFF.

The V and J genes are TRBV25-1 and TRBJ1-4, with a possible D match to TRBD1 (5 bases). The germline gives CDR1 MGHDK, CDR2 SYGVNS. V was pared by 4 bases and J by 7 bases, with 10 bases between. The CDR3 is made up of 13 amino acids. The CDR3 DNA sequence: TGTGCCAGCAGTGTCGGGGGGAGTGAAAAACTGTTTTTT. The encoded protein is CASSVGGSEKLFF.

This clone was picked up one time. This sequence joins TRBV30 and TRBJ1-4; no clear D gene. The CDR3 consists of 14 residues. V was clipped by 4 bases and J by 5 bases, with 14 bases between them. CDR1 is GTSNPN, CDR2 SVGIG, per germline (reference sequence). The CDR3 sequence: CAWNDERRNEKLFF. In DNA form, the CDR3 reads TGTGCCTGGAACGACGAACGGAGGAATGAAAAACTGTTTTTT.

The V and J genes are TRBV27 and TRBJ2-7; 7 nucleotides agree with TRBD1. Germline values: CDR1 MNHEY, CDR2 SMNVEV (reference sequence). The V segment lost 8 bases and the J segment 3 bases; nucleotides outside the gene matches: 7. CDR3 size: 13 residues. In nucleotides, the CDR3 is TGTGCCAGCGCACTCGACAGGGTCTACGAGCAGTACTTC. Protein: CASALDRVYEQYF.

This chain connects TRBV4-3 to TRBJ1-1; 7 nucleotides align to TRBD1. The CDR3 sequence is 14 residues long. V lost 0 bases, J lost 6 bases, and 4 bases stayed unmatched. Germline V CDR1 and CDR2: LGHNA, YSLEER. The CDR3 here is CASSQDRGEAEAFF. The CDR3 DNA sequence: TGCGCCAGCAGCCAAGACAGGGGGGAGGCTGAAGCTTTCTTT.

This clone has a handful of counts. The chain is built from TRBV4-2 and TRBJ1-2; 7 positions match TRBD1. Trimming removed 5 bases from V and 0 bases from J; junction bases left unmatched: 6. Germline V lookup: CDR1 LGHNA, CDR2 YNFKEQ. CDR3 length: 15 amino acids. As DNA, the CDR3 is TGTGCCAGCAGCGGGGGGACAGCCCCTAACTATGGCTACACCTTC. Residues: CASSGGTAPNYGYTF.

The chain is built from TRBV6-5 and TRBJ1-1; 8 bases line up with TRBD1. The trim removed 6 bases at V and 4 bases at J, leaving 10 bases unmatched. The CDR3 spans 15 residues. Germline values: CDR1 MNHEY, CDR2 SVGAGI. The CDR3 region has the DNA TGTGCCAGCAGGGAACTGACAGGGGTTTTCACTGAAGCTTTCTTT. It is translated as CASRELTGVFTEAFF.

The CDR3 is CASRHRGGRGGYGYTF. CDR3 nucleotide sequence: TGTGCCAGCAGACACCGCGGTGGGAGGGGTGGATATGGCTACACCTTC. The chain is built from TRBV10-3 and TRBJ1-2; a possible D gene is TRBD1 (5 bases). The CDR3 totals 16 residues. Trimming took 10 bases from V and 5 from J, leaving 26 bases between them. Germline CDR1 reads ENHRY; CDR2 reads SYGVKD.

The J gene is TRBJ2-2, the V gene TRBV7-2; TRBD2 might be the D (5 bases). Trimming took off 7 bases at V and 7 bases at J, with 16 bases between the two ends. Germline V gene data show CDR1 as SGHTA and CDR2 as FQGNSA. CDR3 size: 14 residues. CDR3 DNA sequence: TGTGCCAGCATTAAGACTTCCGGGATCGGGGAGCTGTTTTTT. Translation gives CASIKTSGIGELFF.

This chain connects TRBV4-3 to TRBJ1-1, with D unclear. This CDR3 comprises 15 residues. Trimming removed 1 base at V and 3 bases at J, with 12 bases between. CDR1 and CDR2 (germline): LGHNA, YSLEER. The CDR3 here is CASSQGSEGDTEAFF. CDR3 nucleotides: TGCGCCAGCAGCCAAGGATCGGAGGGCGACACTGAAGCTTTCTTT.

This sequence joins TRBV15 and TRBJ1-2; maybe TRBD1 (6 bases). Germline values: CDR1 LNHNV, CDR2 YYDKDF (reference sequence). The CDR3 is 15 amino acids. Trimming removed 0 bases at V and 6 bases at J, with 14 bases between. The CDR3 sequence is CATSRDDGRQDGYTF. In nucleotides, the CDR3 is TGTGCCACCAGCAGAGACGATGGCCGACAGGATGGCTACACCTTC.

V usage is TRBV2 and J usage is TRBJ1-1, with D possibly matching TRBD1 (5 bases). V was shortened by 2 bases and J by 11 bases, with 12 bases between the two germline ends. Germline V lookup: CDR1 SNHLY, CDR2 FYNNEI. This CDR3 spans 12 amino acids. DNA for the CDR3: TGTGCCAGCAGTGAATTCGTCAGGGCTGCTTTCTTT. Amino acids: CASSEFVRAAFF.

This sequence joins TRBV6-6 and TRBJ2-1, with 10 bases fitting TRBD1. CDR3 length equals 14 residues. The junction had 11 bases not matched to a gene; V was cut back by 6 bases and J by 12 bases. Germline V lookup: CDR1 MNHNY, CDR2 SVGAGI (reference sequence). For the CDR3, the DNA is TGTGCCAGCAGCTTTGACGGGGACAGGGGAAGGCAGTTCTTC. This translates into CASSFDGDRGRQFF.

The chain uses TRBV28 and TRBJ2-1; 7 bases are a match to TRBD1. V shed 9 bases and J 1 base; nucleotides not matched to a gene: 6. The CDR3 length is 14 residues. Germline loops: CDR1 MDHEN, CDR2 SYDVKM. The CDR3 loop reads CASWDRGSYNEQFF. Here the CDR3 DNA reads TGTGCCAGTTGGGACAGAGGGTCCTACAATGAGCAGTTCTTC.

The rearrangement joins TRBV27 to TRBJ2-1, with 9 nucleotides matching TRBD1. With 4 bases clipped from V and 7 bases from J, the junction kept 14 bases outside the gene matches. Germline V CDR1 and CDR2: MNHEY, SMNVEV (reference sequence). The CDR3 is 17 amino acids. CDR3 DNA sequence: TGTGCCAGCAGTTCCGGACAGGGGCCACAAACGAATAATGAGCAGTTCTTC. It yields the protein CASSSGQGPQTNNEQFF.